The T cell receptor (beta chain) under discussion was sequenced for a study of radiotherapy plus CTLA-4 blockade in lung cancer. Study summary: The study recorded objective responses in 15% to 20% of patients and disease control in around 31%.

As to this clone: Its specificity is unknown.

Points from the study as a whole: Best predicting response, reportedly, were early blood T cell clone dynamics, with interferon-beta.

TCRdb's copy holds only in-frame clones and misses some; the assay was immunoSEQ multiplex PCR. The sample yields about 50,000 clones, around 83% seen once. CDR3 length: 13 residues. CDR1 and CDR2 (germline): LGHNA, YSLEER. Trimming removed 0 bases from V and 7 bases from J, with 6 bases in between. V and J are TRBV4-3 and TRBJ2-2; no definite D call. Sample: peripheral blood, taken from a patient treated with radiotherapy plus ipilimumab. This TCR came from a human donor with non-small cell lung cancer whose response to radiotherapy plus ipilimumab could not be evaluated. CDR3 sequence reads: CASSQDRSGELFF. The CDR3 region has the DNA TGCGCCAGCAGCCAAGATAGGAGCGGGGAGCTGTTTTTT.